This T cell receptor beta chain was recovered during a study of siplizumab effects on memory and regulatory T cells. Overall study results and limits: Most proliferating CD4+ or CD8+ clones, roughly 80-96%, had no naive or memory assignment. Most alloreactive clones went unmapped to unstimulated subsets; only a minor fraction mapped.

Comment on this clone: What it binds is not known.

Assay: immunoSEQ multiplex PCR; the TCRdb copy retains only in-frame clones and omits some. The sample has 90,000 to 130,000 clones; 80% to 95% are singletons. The CDR3 loop spans 18 amino acids. Trimming cost V 5 bases and J 0 bases, with 19 bases left between them. The V gene's germline CDR1 is LNHDA and CDR2 SQIVND (reference sequence). The TCR originated in a human donor in good health. Sample: CD4+ T cells sorted from blood. This rearrangement joins TRBV19 to TRBJ1-4, with unresolved D. CDR3 loop: CASSPSPGTYATNEKLFF. The DNA of the CDR3 is TGTGCCAGTAGTCCCTCCCCAGGCACCTACGCAACTAATGAAAAACTGTTTTTT.